A selection of T cell receptor beta chains follows, all from one sample in a study of blood T cell repertoires in COVID-19. Method: immunoSEQ multiplex PCR; TCRdb's copy keeps in-frame clones and lacks some. Seen here are 310,000 or so clones, roughly 86% observed once, and the top ten hold approximately 10%. Material: peripheral blood. All receptors derive from a young woman with COVID-19, enrolled during active disease. CDR3s include the opening cysteine and the closing phenylalanine or tryptophan. The D gene is left open where the match is weak. Clone size is not always given. Where it is, it says once, few, many or a class for expanded clones.

clone size: NA; V gene: TRBV29-1; D gene: TRBD2; J gene: TRBJ2-3; CDR3 protein: CSVDWRGGGSSHTQYF; CDR3 DNA: TGCAGCGTTGATTGGCGGGGGGGCGGGAGTTCACATACGCAGTATTTT
clone size: NA; V gene: TRBV2; D gene: TRBD1; J gene: TRBJ2-7; CDR3 protein: CANQGANSYEQYF; CDR3 DNA: TGTGCCAACCAGGGGGCAAACTCCTACGAGCAGTACTTC
clone size: once; V gene: TRBV4-1; D gene: NA; J gene: TRBJ1-6; CDR3 protein: CASSQDGREHSPLHF; CDR3 DNA: TGCGCCAGCAGCCAAGACGGGAGAGAGCATTCACCCCTCCACTTT
clone size: NA; V gene: TRBV9; D gene: TRBD2; J gene: TRBJ2-3; CDR3 protein: CASSFSSGRTDTQYF; CDR3 DNA: TGTGCCAGCAGCTTCTCTAGCGGTCGCACAGATACGCAGTATTTT
clone size: NA; V gene: TRBV30; D gene: NA; J gene: TRBJ1-5; CDR3 protein: CAWTGGFNQPQHF; CDR3 DNA: TGTGCCTGGACGGGGGGTTTCAATCAGCCCCAGCATTTT
clone size: NA; V gene: TRBV10-3; D gene: TRBD1; J gene: TRBJ2-7; CDR3 protein: CAISPRTGVLEQYF; CDR3 DNA: TGTGCCATCAGCCCCCGGACAGGGGTCTTGGAGCAGTACTTC
clone size: NA; V gene: TRBV28; D gene: TRBD1; J gene: TRBJ1-4; CDR3 protein: CASSKGQVGEKLFF; CDR3 DNA: TGTGCCAGCAGTAAGGGACAGGTGGGAGAAAAACTGTTTTTT
clone size: NA; V gene: TRBV7-3; D gene: TRBD2; J gene: TRBJ2-1; CDR3 protein: CASSLTLSTSGKSNEQFF; CDR3 DNA: TGTGCCAGCAGCTTAACGTTATCGACTAGCGGGAAATCTAATGAGCAGTTCTTC
clone size: NA; V gene: TRBV5-1; D gene: NA; J gene: TRBJ1-1; CDR3 protein: CASSLETWSEAFF; CDR3 DNA: TGCGCCAGCAGCTTGGAGACTTGGAGTGAAGCTTTCTTT
clone size: NA; V gene: TRBV2; D gene: TRBD2; J gene: TRBJ2-3; CDR3 protein: CASSLPISGRAITDTQYF; CDR3 DNA: TGTGCCAGCAGCCTCCCAATTAGCGGGAGGGCCATTACAGATACGCAGTATTTT
clone size: NA; V gene: TRBV19; D gene: TRBD1; J gene: TRBJ2-7; CDR3 protein: CASSALDRYEQYF; CDR3 DNA: TGTGCCAGTAGTGCTCTGGACAGGTACGAGCAGTACTTC
clone size: once; V gene: TRBV6-2/TRBV6-3; D gene: TRBD2; J gene: TRBJ2-1; CDR3 protein: CASSYGRTSNEQFF; CDR3 DNA: TGTGCCAGCAGTTACGGACGGACTAGCAATGAGCAGTTCTTC
clone size: NA; V gene: TRBV11-3; D gene: TRBD2; J gene: TRBJ2-1; CDR3 protein: CASSLEVGLAPARLSSNEQFF; CDR3 DNA: TGTGCCAGCAGCTTAGAGGTGGGACTAGCGCCCGCGCGTCTTAGTAGCAATGAGCAGTTCTTC
clone size: few; V gene: TRBV6-4; D gene: NA; J gene: TRBJ1-5; CDR3 protein: CASRFGVDNQPQHF; CDR3 DNA: TGTGCCAGCAGGTTCGGGGTTGACAATCAGCCCCAGCATTTT
clone size: NA; V gene: TRBV2; D gene: NA; J gene: TRBJ2-7; CDR3 protein: CASSVQDKSYEQYF; CDR3 DNA: TGTGCCAGCAGTGTTCAGGATAAGTCCTACGAGCAGTACTTC
clone size: NA; V gene: TRBV10-2; D gene: NA; J gene: TRBJ1-4; CDR3 protein: CASSESDRNEKLFF; CDR3 DNA: TGCGCCAGCAGTGAGTCAGACAGAAATGAAAAACTGTTTTTT
clone size: NA; V gene: TRBV25-1; D gene: TRBD2; J gene: TRBJ2-3; CDR3 protein: CASSEELAGGHDTDTQYF; CDR3 DNA: TGTGCCAGCAGTGAAGAATTGGCGGGAGGGCACGACACAGATACGCAGTATTTT
clone size: NA; V gene: TRBV19; D gene: TRBD2; J gene: TRBJ2-7; CDR3 protein: CASRGLADFGEQYF; CDR3 DNA: TGTGCCAGTAGGGGACTAGCGGATTTTGGCGAGCAGTACTTC
clone size: NA; V gene: TRBV30; D gene: TRBD1; J gene: TRBJ2-1; CDR3 protein: CAWTAESDRGEFF; CDR3 DNA: TGTGCCTGGACTGCGGAATCCGACAGGGGGGAGTTCTTC
clone size: few; V gene: TRBV28; D gene: TRBD1; J gene: TRBJ1-5; CDR3 protein: CASSTGGASPTNQPQHF; CDR3 DNA: TGTGCCAGCAGTACAGGGGGCGCCTCCCCAACCAATCAGCCCCAGCATTTT
clone size: NA; V gene: TRBV5-1; D gene: TRBD2; J gene: TRBJ2-5; CDR3 protein: CASSAYNGRAEETQYF; CDR3 DNA: TGCGCCAGCAGCGCCTATAACGGGAGGGCCGAAGAGACCCAGTACTTC
clone size: NA; V gene: TRBV25-1; D gene: NA; J gene: TRBJ2-2; CDR3 protein: CATAILGADGELFF; CDR3 DNA: TGTGCCACAGCTATCTTGGGGGCGGACGGGGAGCTGTTTTTT
clone size: NA; V gene: TRBV19; D gene: TRBD1; J gene: TRBJ1-3; CDR3 protein: CASKAQGTPGNTIYF; CDR3 DNA: TGTGCCAGTAAGGCACAGGGGACACCAGGAAACACCATATATTTT
clone size: NA; V gene: TRBV20-1; D gene: TRBD1; J gene: TRBJ1-2; CDR3 protein: CSARTGTDGAF; CDR3 DNA: TGCAGTGCGCGGACAGGCACGGATGGCGCCTTC
clone size: NA; V gene: TRBV29-1; D gene: TRBD1; J gene: TRBJ2-7; CDR3 protein: CSVFDRDYEQYF; CDR3 DNA: TGCAGCGTTTTCGACAGGGACTACGAGCAGTACTTC
clone size: once; V gene: TRBV19; D gene: NA; J gene: TRBJ2-4; CDR3 protein: CASTWGAAKNIQYF; CDR3 DNA: TGTGCCAGTACGTGGGGAGCGGCAAAAAACATTCAGTACTTC
clone size: NA; V gene: TRBV18; D gene: TRBD1; J gene: TRBJ1-2; CDR3 protein: CASSIQGARGYTF; CDR3 DNA: TGTGCCAGCTCGATACAGGGGGCGCGGGGCTACACCTTC
clone size: NA; V gene: TRBV20-1; D gene: TRBD2; J gene: TRBJ2-1; CDR3 protein: CSASRGAGAYNEQFF; CDR3 DNA: TGCAGTGCTAGTCGTGGAGCGGGAGCATACAATGAGCAGTTCTTC
clone size: NA; V gene: TRBV3-1/TRBV3-2; D gene: TRBD2; J gene: TRBJ2-7; CDR3 protein: CASSPSGRLSYEQYF; CDR3 DNA: TGTGCCAGCAGTCCTAGCGGGAGGCTCTCCTACGAGCAGTACTTC
clone size: NA; V gene: TRBV4-1; D gene: TRBD1; J gene: TRBJ1-5; CDR3 protein: CASSQEGTGFGNQPQHF; CDR3 DNA: TGCGCCAGCAGCCAAGAAGGGACAGGGTTCGGCAATCAGCCCCAGCATTTT
clone size: once; V gene: TRBV12-5; D gene: TRBD1; J gene: TRBJ1-2; CDR3 protein: CASGSGTGNYGYTF; CDR3 DNA: TGTGCTAGTGGCTCCGGGACAGGGAACTATGGCTACACCTTC
clone size: NA; V gene: TRBV6-5; D gene: TRBD2; J gene: TRBJ2-7; CDR3 protein: CASRITGLVNEQYF; CDR3 DNA: TGTGCCAGCAGAATCACGGGACTAGTTAACGAGCAGTACTTC
clone size: NA; V gene: TRBV5-4; D gene: TRBD2; J gene: TRBJ2-7; CDR3 protein: CASSPTSFAYEQYF; CDR3 DNA: TGTGCCAGCAGCCCGACTAGCTTTGCCTACGAGCAGTACTTC
clone size: once; V gene: TRBV5-1; D gene: NA; J gene: TRBJ2-1; CDR3 protein: CASSLTRQRQRPYNEQFF; CDR3 DNA: TGCGCCAGCAGCTTGACTAGGCAACGACAACGACCTTACAATGAGCAGTTCTTC
clone size: NA; V gene: TRBV6-5; D gene: TRBD1; J gene: TRBJ2-7; CDR3 protein: CATEDRDDEQYF; CDR3 DNA: TGTGCCACCGAGGACAGGGACGACGAGCAGTACTTC
clone size: NA; V gene: TRBV24-1; D gene: TRBD1; J gene: TRBJ2-2; CDR3 protein: CATSEMDRSTGELFF; CDR3 DNA: TGTGCCACCAGTGAGATGGACAGGTCTACCGGGGAGCTGTTTTTT
clone size: NA; V gene: TRBV7-9; D gene: NA; J gene: TRBJ1-1; CDR3 protein: CASSEGVMNTEAFF; CDR3 DNA: TGTGCCAGCAGCGAAGGGGTAATGAACACTGAAGCTTTCTTT
clone size: NA; V gene: TRBV3-1/TRBV3-2; D gene: TRBD1; J gene: TRBJ1-6; CDR3 protein: CASNPGQGGSLHF; CDR3 DNA: TGTGCCAGCAATCCGGGACAGGGAGGGTCCCTCCACTTT
clone size: once; V gene: TRBV19; D gene: TRBD1; J gene: TRBJ1-1; CDR3 protein: CASSIPGTGNTEAFF; CDR3 DNA: TGTGCCAGTAGTATCCCCGGGACAGGTAACACTGAAGCTTTCTTT
clone size: NA; V gene: TRBV30; D gene: NA; J gene: TRBJ2-7; CDR3 protein: CAWSVRGRDWYEQYF; CDR3 DNA: TGTGCCTGGAGTGTACGCGGCAGGGATTGGTACGAGCAGTACTTC
clone size: NA; V gene: TRBV5-1; D gene: NA; J gene: TRBJ2-3; CDR3 protein: CASSPSSRVHTDTQYF; CDR3 DNA: TGCGCCAGCAGCCCGTCTAGCCGGGTTCACACAGATACGCAGTATTTT
clone size: NA; V gene: TRBV30; D gene: TRBD1; J gene: TRBJ1-4; CDR3 protein: CAWNRGEKLFF; CDR3 DNA: TGTGCCTGGAACAGGGGGGAAAAACTGTTTTTT
clone size: NA; V gene: TRBV9; D gene: NA; J gene: TRBJ2-2; CDR3 protein: CASSVARGGGELFF; CDR3 DNA: TGTGCCAGCAGCGTAGCCAGGGGCGGCGGGGAGCTGTTTTTT
clone size: NA; V gene: TRBV6-5; D gene: NA; J gene: TRBJ2-2; CDR3 protein: CASSRSGTGELFF; CDR3 DNA: TGTGCCAGCAGCAGAAGCGGCACCGGGGAGCTGTTTTTT
clone size: NA; V gene: TRBV10-3; D gene: TRBD1; J gene: TRBJ2-3; CDR3 protein: CAISGSYRQGEATDTQYF; CDR3 DNA: TGTGCCATCAGTGGTTCGTATAGACAGGGAGAAGCCACAGATACGCAGTATTTT
clone size: NA; V gene: TRBV14; D gene: TRBD1; J gene: TRBJ2-2; CDR3 protein: CASSQDRDSHLWELFF; CDR3 DNA: TGTGCCAGCAGCCAAGATCGGGACAGTCACCTCTGGGAGCTGTTTTTT
clone size: NA; V gene: TRBV20-1; D gene: NA; J gene: TRBJ2-1; CDR3 protein: CSASERIYNEQFF; CDR3 DNA: TGCAGTGCTAGTGAGCGGATCTACAATGAGCAGTTCTTC